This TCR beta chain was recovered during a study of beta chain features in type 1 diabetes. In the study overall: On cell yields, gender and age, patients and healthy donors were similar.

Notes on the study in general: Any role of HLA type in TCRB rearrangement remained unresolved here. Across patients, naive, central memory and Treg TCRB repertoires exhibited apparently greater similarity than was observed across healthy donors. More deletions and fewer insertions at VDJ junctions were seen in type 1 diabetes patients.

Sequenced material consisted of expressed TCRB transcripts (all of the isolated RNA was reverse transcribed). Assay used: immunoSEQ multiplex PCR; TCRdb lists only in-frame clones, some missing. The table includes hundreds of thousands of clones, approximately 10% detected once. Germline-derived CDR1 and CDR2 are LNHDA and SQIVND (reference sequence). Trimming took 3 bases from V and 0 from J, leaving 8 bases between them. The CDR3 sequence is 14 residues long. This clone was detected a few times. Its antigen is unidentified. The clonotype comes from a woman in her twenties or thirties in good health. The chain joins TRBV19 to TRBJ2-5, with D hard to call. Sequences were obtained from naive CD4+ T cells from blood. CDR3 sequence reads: CASSIRHNQETQYF. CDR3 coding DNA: TGTGCCAGTAGTATCCGACACAACCAAGAGACCCAGTACTTC.